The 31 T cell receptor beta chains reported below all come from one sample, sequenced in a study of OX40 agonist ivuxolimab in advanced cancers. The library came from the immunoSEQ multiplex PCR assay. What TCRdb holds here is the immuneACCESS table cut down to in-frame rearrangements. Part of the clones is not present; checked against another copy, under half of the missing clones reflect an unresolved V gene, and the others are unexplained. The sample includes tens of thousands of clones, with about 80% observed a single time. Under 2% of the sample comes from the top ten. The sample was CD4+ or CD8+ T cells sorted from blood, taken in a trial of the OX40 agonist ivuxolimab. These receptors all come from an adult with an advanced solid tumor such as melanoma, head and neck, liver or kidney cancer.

Here the CDR3 reads CASSQEWGKAFF. CDR3 sequence (DNA): TGTGCCAGCAGCCAAGAATGGGGCAAAGCTTTCTTT. The rearrangement links TRBV14 to TRBJ1-1, with D possibly matching TRBD1 (5 bases). CDR1 and CDR2 (germline): SGHDN, FVKESK. V lost 0 bases to trimming and J lost 9 bases, with 8 bases between them. The CDR3 extends over 12 amino acids.

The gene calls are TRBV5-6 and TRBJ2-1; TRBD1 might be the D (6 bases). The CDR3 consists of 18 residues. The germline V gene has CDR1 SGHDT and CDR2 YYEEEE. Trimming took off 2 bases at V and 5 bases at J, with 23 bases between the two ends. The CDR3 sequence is CASSFFRTTGARHNEQFF. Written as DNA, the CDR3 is TGTGCCAGCAGCTTTTTCCGAACGACAGGCGCTCGGCACAATGAGCAGTTCTTC. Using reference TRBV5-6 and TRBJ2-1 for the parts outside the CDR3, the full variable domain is DAGVTQSPTHLIKTRGQQVTLRCSPKSGHDTVSWYQQALGQGPQFIFQYYEEEERQRGNFPDRFSGHQFPNYSSELNVNALLLGDSALYLCASSFFRTTGARHNEQFFGPGTRLTVL.

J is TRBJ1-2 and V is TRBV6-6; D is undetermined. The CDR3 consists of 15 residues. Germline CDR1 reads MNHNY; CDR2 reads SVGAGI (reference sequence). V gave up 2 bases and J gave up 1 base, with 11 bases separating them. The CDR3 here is CASSYPSGDNYGYTF. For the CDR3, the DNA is TGTGCCAGCAGTTACCCGTCAGGAGATAACTATGGCTACACCTTC.

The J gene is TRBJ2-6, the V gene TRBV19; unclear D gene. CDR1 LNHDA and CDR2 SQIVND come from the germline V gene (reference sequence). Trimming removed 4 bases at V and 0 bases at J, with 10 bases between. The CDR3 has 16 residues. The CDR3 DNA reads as TGTGCCAGTAGTACCTCTCTCAGCTCTGGGGCCAACGTCCTGACTTTC. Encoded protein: CASSTSLSSGANVLTF. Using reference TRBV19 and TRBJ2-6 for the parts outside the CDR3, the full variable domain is DGGITQSPKYLFRKEGQNVTLSCEQNLNHDAMYWYRQDPGQGLRLIYYSQIVNDFQKGDIAEGYSVSREKKESFPLTVTSAQKNPTAFYLCASSTSLSSGANVLTFGAGSRLTVL.

The CDR3 loop is CASSLRIRASTEAFF. The CDR3 DNA is TGTGCCAGCAGCTTAAGAATTCGAGCTTCCACTGAAGCTTTCTTT. The J gene is TRBJ1-1, the V gene TRBV11-1; D call uncertain. Trimming stripped 2 bases from V and 4 bases from J, with 14 bases between. CDR3 length: 15 amino acids. Germline assignment: CDR1 SGHAT and CDR2 FQDESV (reference sequence).

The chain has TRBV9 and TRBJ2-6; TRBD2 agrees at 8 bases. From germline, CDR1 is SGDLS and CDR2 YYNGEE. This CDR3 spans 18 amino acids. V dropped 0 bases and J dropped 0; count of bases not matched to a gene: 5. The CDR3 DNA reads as TGTGCCAGCAGCGTAGTCGGGGGGGCTCTCTCTGGGGCCAACGTCCTGACTTTC. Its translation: CASSVVGGALSGANVLTF.

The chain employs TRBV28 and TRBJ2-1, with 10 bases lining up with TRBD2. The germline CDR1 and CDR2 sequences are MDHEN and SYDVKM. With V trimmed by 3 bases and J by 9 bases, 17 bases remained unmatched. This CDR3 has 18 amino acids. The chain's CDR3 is CASSLSPWLSGGAGEQFF. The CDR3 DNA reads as TGTGCCAGCAGTTTGAGCCCCTGGTTAAGCGGGGGGGCCGGTGAGCAGTTCTTC.

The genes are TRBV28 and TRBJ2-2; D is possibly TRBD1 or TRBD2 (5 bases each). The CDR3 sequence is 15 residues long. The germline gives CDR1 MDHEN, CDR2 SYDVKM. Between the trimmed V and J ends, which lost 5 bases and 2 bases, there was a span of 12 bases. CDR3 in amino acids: CASSQGRINTGELFF. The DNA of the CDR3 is TGTGCCAGCAGTCAGGGACGGATCAACACCGGGGAGCTGTTTTTT.

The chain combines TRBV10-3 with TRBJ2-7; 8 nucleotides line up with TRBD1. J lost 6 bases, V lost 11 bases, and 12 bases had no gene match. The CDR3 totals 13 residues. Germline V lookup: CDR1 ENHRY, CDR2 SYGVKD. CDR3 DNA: TGTGCCTCTTTACGGGACAGGAGGGGCGAGCAGTACTTC. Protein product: CASLRDRRGEQYF.

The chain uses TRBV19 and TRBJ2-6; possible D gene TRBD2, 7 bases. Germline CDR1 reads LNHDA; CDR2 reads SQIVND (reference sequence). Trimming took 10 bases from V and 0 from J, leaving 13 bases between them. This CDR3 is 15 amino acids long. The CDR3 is CATAGASSGANVLTF. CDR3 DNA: TGTGCCACCGCGGGGGCTAGCTCTGGGGCCAACGTCCTGACTTTC.

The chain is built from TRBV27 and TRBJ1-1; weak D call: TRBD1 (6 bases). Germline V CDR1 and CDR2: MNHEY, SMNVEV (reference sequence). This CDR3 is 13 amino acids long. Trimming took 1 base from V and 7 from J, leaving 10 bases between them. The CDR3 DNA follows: TGTGCCAGCAGTTTATGGCAGGGGATTGAAGCTTTCTTT. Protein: CASSLWQGIEAFF.

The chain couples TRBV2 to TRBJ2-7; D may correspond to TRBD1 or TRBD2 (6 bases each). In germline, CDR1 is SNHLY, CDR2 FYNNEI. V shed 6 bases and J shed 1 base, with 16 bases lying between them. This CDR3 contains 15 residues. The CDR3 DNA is TGTGCCAGCAGCGACGTGGGGGGCCCTTCCTACGAGCAGTACTTC. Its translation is CASSDVGGPSYEQYF.

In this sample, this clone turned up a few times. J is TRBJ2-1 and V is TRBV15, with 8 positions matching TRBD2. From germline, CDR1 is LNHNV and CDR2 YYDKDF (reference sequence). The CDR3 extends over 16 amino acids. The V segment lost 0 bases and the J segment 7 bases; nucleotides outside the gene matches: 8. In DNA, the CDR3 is TGTGCCACCAGCAGAGATATCGGGGGGGCCGGAAATGAGCAGTTCTTC. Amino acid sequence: CATSRDIGGAGNEQFF.

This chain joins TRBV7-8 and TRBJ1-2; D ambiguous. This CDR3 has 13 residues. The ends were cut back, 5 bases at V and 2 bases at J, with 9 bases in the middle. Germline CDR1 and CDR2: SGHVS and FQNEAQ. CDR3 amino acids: CASSQRANYGYTF. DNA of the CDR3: TGTGCCAGCAGCCAACGGGCCAACTATGGCTACACCTTC.

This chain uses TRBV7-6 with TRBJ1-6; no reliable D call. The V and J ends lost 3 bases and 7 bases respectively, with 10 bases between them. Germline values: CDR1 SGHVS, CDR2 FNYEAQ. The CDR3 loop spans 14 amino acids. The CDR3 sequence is CASSLSGQNSPLHF. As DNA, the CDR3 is TGTGCCAGCAGCTTGTCAGGCCAAAATTCACCCCTCCACTTT.

CDR3 coding DNA: TGTGCCAGCAGTTTATACGGTACTGAAGCTTTCTTT. It specifies CASSLYGTEAFF. The chain combines TRBV28 with TRBJ1-1, with D unresolved. The CDR3 loop spans 12 amino acids. Germline CDR1 reads MDHEN; CDR2 reads SYDVKM. V was shortened by 1 base and J by 5 bases, with 5 bases between the two germline ends.

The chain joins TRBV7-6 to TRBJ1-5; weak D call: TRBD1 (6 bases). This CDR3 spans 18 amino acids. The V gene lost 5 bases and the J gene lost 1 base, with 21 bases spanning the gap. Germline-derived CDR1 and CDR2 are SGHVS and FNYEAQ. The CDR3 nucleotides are TGTGCCAGCAGCCTCGGGCCCAGGGGAAGAGTCAGCAATCAGCCCCAGCATTTT. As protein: CASSLGPRGRVSNQPQHF.

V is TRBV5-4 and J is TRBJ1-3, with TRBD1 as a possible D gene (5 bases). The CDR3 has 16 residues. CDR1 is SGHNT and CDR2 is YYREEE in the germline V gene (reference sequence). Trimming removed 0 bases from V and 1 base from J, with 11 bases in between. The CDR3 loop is CASSLAGPGSGNTIYF. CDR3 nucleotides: TGTGCCAGCAGCTTGGCGGGACCCGGTTCTGGAAACACCATATATTTT.

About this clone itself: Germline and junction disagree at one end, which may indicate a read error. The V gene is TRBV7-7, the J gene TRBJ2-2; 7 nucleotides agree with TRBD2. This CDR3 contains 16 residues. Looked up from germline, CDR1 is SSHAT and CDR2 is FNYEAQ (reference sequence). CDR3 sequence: CASSLVEAGTTGELFF. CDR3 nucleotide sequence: TGTGCTAGCAGCTTAGTTGAAGCGGGGACCACCGGGGAGCTGTTTTTT.

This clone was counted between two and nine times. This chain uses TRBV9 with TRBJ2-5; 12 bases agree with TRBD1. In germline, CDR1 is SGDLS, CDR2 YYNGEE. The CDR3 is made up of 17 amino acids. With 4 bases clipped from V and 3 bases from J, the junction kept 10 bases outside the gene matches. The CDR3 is CASSPRDRGRGKETQYF. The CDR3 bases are TGTGCCAGCAGCCCTCGGGACAGGGGGCGTGGGAAAGAGACCCAGTACTTC.

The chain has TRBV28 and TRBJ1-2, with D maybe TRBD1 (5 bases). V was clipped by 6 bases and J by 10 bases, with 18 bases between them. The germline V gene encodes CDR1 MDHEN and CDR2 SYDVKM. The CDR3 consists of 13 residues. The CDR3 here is CASRSGTPGNYTF. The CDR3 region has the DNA TGTGCCAGCAGATCCGGGACCCCCGGCAACTACACCTTC.

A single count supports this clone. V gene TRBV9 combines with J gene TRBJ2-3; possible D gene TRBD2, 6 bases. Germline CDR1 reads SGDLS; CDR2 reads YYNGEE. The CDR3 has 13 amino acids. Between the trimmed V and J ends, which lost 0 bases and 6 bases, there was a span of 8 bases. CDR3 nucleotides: TGTGCCAGCAGCGTAGAGGGGAGGGATACGCAGTATTTT. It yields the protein CASSVEGRDTQYF. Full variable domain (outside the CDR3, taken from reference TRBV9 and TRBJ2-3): DSGVTQTPKHLITATGQRVTLRCSPRSGDLSVYWYQQSLDQGLQFLIQYYNGEERAKGNILERFSAQQFPDLHSELNLSSLELGDSALYFCASSVEGRDTQYFGPGTRLTVL.

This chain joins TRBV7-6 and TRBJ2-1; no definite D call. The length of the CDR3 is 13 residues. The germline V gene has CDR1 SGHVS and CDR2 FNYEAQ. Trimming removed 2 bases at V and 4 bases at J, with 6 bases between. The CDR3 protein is CASSLSQYNEQFF. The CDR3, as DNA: TGTGCCAGCAGCTTATCACAGTACAATGAGCAGTTCTTC.

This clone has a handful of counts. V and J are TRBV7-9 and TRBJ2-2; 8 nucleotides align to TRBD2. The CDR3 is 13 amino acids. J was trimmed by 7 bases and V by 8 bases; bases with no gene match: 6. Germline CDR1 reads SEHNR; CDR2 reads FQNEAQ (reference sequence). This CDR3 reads CASRASGYGELFF. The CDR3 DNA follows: TGTGCCAGCCGGGCTAGCGGGTACGGGGAGCTGTTTTTT.

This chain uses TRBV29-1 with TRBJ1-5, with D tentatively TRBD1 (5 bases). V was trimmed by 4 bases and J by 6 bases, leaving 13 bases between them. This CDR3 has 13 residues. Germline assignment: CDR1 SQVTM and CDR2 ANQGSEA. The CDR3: CSVAGNGAQPQHF. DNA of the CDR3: TGCAGCGTTGCAGGGAATGGCGCTCAGCCCCAGCATTTT.

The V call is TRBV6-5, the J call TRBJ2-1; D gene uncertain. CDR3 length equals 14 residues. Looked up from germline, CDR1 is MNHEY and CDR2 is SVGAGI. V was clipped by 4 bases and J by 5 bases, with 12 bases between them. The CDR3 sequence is CASSSPDHNNEQFF. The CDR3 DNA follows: TGTGCCAGCAGTTCCCCGGACCATAACAATGAGCAGTTCTTC.

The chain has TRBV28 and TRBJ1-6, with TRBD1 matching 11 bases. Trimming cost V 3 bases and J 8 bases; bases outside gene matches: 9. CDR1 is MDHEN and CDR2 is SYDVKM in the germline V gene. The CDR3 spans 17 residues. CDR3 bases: TGTGCCAGCAGTTTGGAATTACGGGACAGGGGGGATTCACCCCTCCACTTT. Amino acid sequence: CASSLELRDRGDSPLHF.

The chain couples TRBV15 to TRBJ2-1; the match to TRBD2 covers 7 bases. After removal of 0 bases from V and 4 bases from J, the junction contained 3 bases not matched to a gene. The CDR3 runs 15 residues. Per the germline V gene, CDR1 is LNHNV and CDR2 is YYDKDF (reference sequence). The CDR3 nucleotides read TGTGCCACCAGCAGAGAGAGCGGGGTTTACAATGAGCAGTTCTTC. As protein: CATSRESGVYNEQFF.

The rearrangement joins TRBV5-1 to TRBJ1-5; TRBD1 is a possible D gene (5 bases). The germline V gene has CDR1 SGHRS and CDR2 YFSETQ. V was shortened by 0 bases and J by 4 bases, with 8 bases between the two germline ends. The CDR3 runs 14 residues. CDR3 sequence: CASSLGGWNQPQHF. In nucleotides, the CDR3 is TGCGCCAGCAGCTTGGGGGGGTGGAATCAGCCCCAGCATTTT.

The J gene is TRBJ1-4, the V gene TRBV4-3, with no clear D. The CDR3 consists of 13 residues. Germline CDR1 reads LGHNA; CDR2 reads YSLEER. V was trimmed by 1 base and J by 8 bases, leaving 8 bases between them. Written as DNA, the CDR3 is TGCGCCAGCAGCCAAGGTTTGAGGGAAAAACTGTTTTTT. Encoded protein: CASSQGLREKLFF.

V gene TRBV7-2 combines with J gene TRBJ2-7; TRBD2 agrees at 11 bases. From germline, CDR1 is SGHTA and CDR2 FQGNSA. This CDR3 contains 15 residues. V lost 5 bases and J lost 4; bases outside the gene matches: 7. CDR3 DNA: TGTGCCAGCAGCCGCTCTAGCGGGGGGCAGTACGAGCAGTACTTC. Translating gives CASSRSSGGQYEQYF.